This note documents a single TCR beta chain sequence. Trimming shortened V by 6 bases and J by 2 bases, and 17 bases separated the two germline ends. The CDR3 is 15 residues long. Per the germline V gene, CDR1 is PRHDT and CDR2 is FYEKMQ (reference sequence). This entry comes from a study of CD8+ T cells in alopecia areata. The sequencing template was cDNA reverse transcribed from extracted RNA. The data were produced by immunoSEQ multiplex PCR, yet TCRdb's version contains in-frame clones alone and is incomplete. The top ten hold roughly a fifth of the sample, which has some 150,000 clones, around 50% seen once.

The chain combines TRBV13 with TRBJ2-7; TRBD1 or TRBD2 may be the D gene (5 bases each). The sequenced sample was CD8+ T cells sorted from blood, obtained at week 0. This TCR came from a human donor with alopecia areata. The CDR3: CASSEAGHGAYEQYF. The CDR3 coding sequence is TGTGCCAGCAGTGAAGCCGGACACGGGGCCTACGAGCAGTACTTC.